The T cell receptor (beta chain) under discussion was sequenced for a study of shared clonotypes between healthy human individuals. Study overall: Plates per donor: three CD4 naive, three CD4 memory, two CD8 naive, one CD8 memory.

Data came from immunoSEQ multiplex PCR; TCRdb stores just in-frame clones and leaves some out. The sample has over 850,000 clones, 70% to 80% seen once. CDR1 MNHNS and CDR2 SASEGT come from the germline V gene. V was cut by 2 bases and J by 6 bases, with 15 bases left in between. CDR3 length equals 15 residues. This clone was counted a single time. Naive CD4+ cells were CD45RA-selected; the remaining cells were memory. The clonotype comes from a young man in good health. Some clones in this sample may be carry-over from other donors' samples. Sequenced input: memory CD4+ T cells from PBMCs. Subset denoted: CD45RA-negative fraction. The rearrangement uses TRBV6-1 and TRBJ2-3, with D perhaps matching TRBD1 or TRBD2 (5 bases each). CDR3 residues: CASSESRDARDTQYF. The DNA of the CDR3 is TGTGCCAGCAGTGAATCAAGGGACGCCCGGGATACGCAGTATTTT.